The 29 T cell receptor beta chains listed next were all sequenced from one sample in a study of T cells in Graves' hyperthyroidism and ophthalmopathy. RNA transcripts yielded amplified TCR beta CDR3 regions. The TCR CDR3 first-round RT-PCR relied on the HTBI primer set. Using its own MiXCR run on the multiplex PCR reads, TCRdb lists one record per CDR3 protein. The sample lists around 270,000 distinct CDR3 sequences, less than 20% occurring once. The sample was blood. The receptor source for this set is a man in his fifties or sixties with Graves' ophthalmopathy.

CDR3 residues: CASSSGTAGANVLTF. Written as DNA, the CDR3 is TGCGCCAGCAGCTCAGGGACGGCTGGGGCCAACGTCCTGACTTTC. V usage is TRBV5-1 and J usage is TRBJ2-6; either TRBD1 or TRBD2 may supply D (5 bases each). The V end was cut by 3 bases, the J end by 2 bases, with 9 bases between. CDR1 is SGHRS and CDR2 is YFSETQ in the germline V gene. The CDR3 runs 15 residues. Combining the CDR3 with reference TRBV5-1 and TRBJ2-6 gives the whole variable domain KAGVTQTPRYLIKTRGQQVTLSCSPISGHRSVSWYQQTPGQGLQFLFEYFSETQRNKGNFPGRFSGRQFSNSRSEMNVSTLELGDSALYLCASSSGTAGANVLTFGAGSRLTVL.

This chain links TRBV5-6 with TRBJ2-2; 7 bases match TRBD2. Per germline, CDR1 SGHDT and CDR2 YYEEEE. There are 13 residues in the CDR3. Trimming removed 4 bases from V and 4 bases from J; junction bases left unmatched: 1. CDR3 in DNA: TGTGCCAGCAGCCGACTAGCCACCGGGGAGCTGTTTTTT. Translated, it gives CASSRLATGELFF.

The chain joins TRBV6-2 or TRBV6-3 to TRBJ1-5; D is unclear. The CDR3 length is 13 residues. The ends were cut back, 7 bases at V and 4 bases at J, with 11 bases in the middle. The V gene's germline CDR1 is MNHEY and CDR2 SVGEGT. The CDR3 bases are TGTGCCAGCACTCGTCAGCGGAATCAGCCCCAGCATTTT. Translating it yields CASTRQRNQPQHF.

The V gene is TRBV15, the J gene TRBJ2-2; D not resolved. CDR1 and CDR2 (germline): LNHNV, YYDKDF (reference sequence). V was cut by 1 base and J by 6 bases, with 9 bases left in between. The CDR3 contains 14 residues. CDR3 coding DNA: TGTGCCACCAGCAGAGTTGGCAGCTCCGGGGAGCTGTTTTTT. Protein sequence: CATSRVGSSGELFF.

There are many counts of this clonotype. V gene TRBV3-1 combines with J gene TRBJ2-1; no clear D. V shed 4 bases and J shed 10 bases, with 11 bases lying between them. Germline assignment: CDR1 LGHDT and CDR2 YNNKEL (reference sequence). The CDR3 contains 12 residues. The CDR3 DNA follows: TGTGCCAGCAGCCCAGGACCCCCGGAGCAGTTCTTC. It translates to CASSPGPPEQFF.

This clonotype was picked up a small number of times. The chain combines TRBV7-9 with TRBJ2-1; no reliable D call. Trimming left V 0 bases short and J 5 bases short, with 14 bases between. CDR3 length: 16 amino acids. The germline V gene has CDR1 SEHNR and CDR2 FQNEAQ (reference sequence). This CDR3 reads CASSLARNVVNNEQFF. The CDR3 region has the DNA TGTGCCAGCAGCTTAGCCCGTAATGTGGTAAACAATGAGCAGTTCTTC.

Many counts were recorded for this clonotype. V usage is TRBV28 and J usage is TRBJ2-3; a possible D gene is TRBD2 (6 bases). This CDR3 spans 16 amino acids. The V gene lost 2 bases and the J gene lost 0 bases, with 12 bases spanning the gap. The germline CDR1 and CDR2 sequences are MDHEN and SYDVKM. The CDR3 loop is CASSLRDWYSTDTQYF. CDR3 in DNA: TGTGCCAGCAGTTTAAGGGACTGGTATAGCACAGATACGCAGTATTTT. Full variable domain (remainder filled in from reference TRBV28 and TRBJ2-3): DVKVTQSSRYLVKRTGEKVFLECVQDMDHENMFWYRQDPGLGLRLIYFSYDVKMKEKGDIPEGYSVSREKKERFSLILESASTNQTSMYLCASSLRDWYSTDTQYFGPGTRLTVL.

This clonotype was seen repeatedly, ten times or more. V is TRBV28 and J is TRBJ2-7, with TRBD2 matching 11 bases. V shed 6 bases and J 2 bases; nucleotides not matched to a gene: 6. The length of the CDR3 is 15 residues. The germline gives CDR1 MDHEN, CDR2 SYDVKM. CDR3 coding DNA: TGTGCCAGCAGCTTAGGACTAGCGGGCGCCTACGAGCAGTACTTC. The encoded protein is CASSLGLAGAYEQYF. Supplemented by reference TRBV28 and TRBJ2-7, the full variable domain reads DVKVTQSSRYLVKRTGEKVFLECVQDMDHENMFWYRQDPGLGLRLIYFSYDVKMKEKGDIPEGYSVSREKKERFSLILESASTNQTSMYLCASSLGLAGAYEQYFGPGTRLTVT.

This clonotype was seen only a few times. The gene calls are TRBV20-1 and TRBJ2-4; 7 nucleotides agree with TRBD1. The CDR3 loop spans 15 amino acids. Per the germline V gene, CDR1 is DFQATT and CDR2 is SNEGSKA (reference sequence). V lost 6 bases, J lost 1 base, and 9 bases stayed unmatched. DNA of the CDR3: TGCAGTGCCTTGGGACAGCCGAGGGCCAAAAACATTCAGTACTTC. Encoded protein: CSALGQPRAKNIQYF.

The chain couples TRBV7-2 to TRBJ2-7; maybe TRBD2 (6 bases). Germline V gene lookup returns CDR1 SGHTA and CDR2 FQGNSA. This CDR3 contains 15 residues. Trimming removed 5 bases at V and 0 bases at J, with 14 bases between. DNA for the CDR3: TGTGCCAGCAGCCTCATAGCGGAGAACTCCTACGAGCAGTACTTC. Its protein product is CASSLIAENSYEQYF.

This clonotype came up many times. J is TRBJ1-5 and V is TRBV28; TRBD1 is a possible D gene (6 bases). The V end was cut by 5 bases, the J end by 3 bases, with 17 bases between. The CDR3 spans 16 residues. Germline CDR1 is MDHEN and CDR2 is SYDVKM. CDR3 in amino acids: CASSGGGAGDNQPQHF. In DNA form, the CDR3 reads TGTGCCAGCAGTGGGGGGGGGGCCGGAGACAATCAGCCCCAGCATTTT.

The chain employs TRBV19 and TRBJ1-1, with a weak D call TRBD1 (6 bases). The germline V gene encodes CDR1 LNHDA and CDR2 SQIVND (reference sequence). The ends were cut back, 6 bases at V and 1 base at J, with 12 bases in the middle. There are 14 residues in the CDR3. CDR3 bases: TGTGCCAGTAGAGCGACAGGCTCGAACACTGAAGCTTTCTTT. As protein: CASRATGSNTEAFF.

Many counts were recorded for this clonotype. Here the CDR3 reads CASSHRTGANTIYF. The CDR3 DNA sequence: TGTGCCAGCAGCCATAGGACAGGGGCGAACACCATATATTTT. The gene calls are TRBV3-1 and TRBJ1-3; 9 bases match TRBD1. The CDR3 is 14 amino acids. Germline values: CDR1 LGHDT, CDR2 YNNKEL (reference sequence). Trimming removed 3 bases from V and 7 bases from J; junction bases left unmatched: 4.

With regard to this clonotype: A read error may be the cause here, since a much bigger clone is one base away. V is TRBV5-1 and J is TRBJ2-3; D is uncertain. V was cut by 4 bases and J by 4 bases, with 10 bases left in between. The CDR3 loop spans 13 amino acids. CDR1 SGHRS and CDR2 YFSETQ come from the germline V gene. The CDR3 region is CASSLDSADTQYF. The DNA of the CDR3 is TGCGCCAGCAGCCTCGATAGTGCAGATACGCAGTATTTT.

This chain connects TRBV29-1 to TRBJ1-5; D might be TRBD1 (6 bases). The CDR3 runs 13 residues. Trimming pared 3 bases from V and 4 bases from J, leaving 10 bases between. Germline assignment: CDR1 SQVTM and CDR2 ANQGSEA. The CDR3 bases are TGCAGCGTTGATCAGGGGCCGAATCAGCCCCAGCATTTT. Protein: CSVDQGPNQPQHF. The full variable domain, rest sourced from reference TRBV29-1 and TRBJ1-5, is SAVISQKPSRDICQRGTSLTIQCQVDSQVTMMFWYRQQPGQSLTLIATANQGSEATYESGFVIDKFPISRPNLTFSTLTVSNMSPEDSSIYLCSVDQGPNQPQHFGDGTRLSIL.

This clonotype appeared a few times. This chain links TRBV6-1 with TRBJ2-1, with TRBD2 matching 10 bases. Germline V gene lookup returns CDR1 MNHNS and CDR2 SASEGT. This CDR3 is built from 15 residues. With V trimmed by 5 bases and J by 7 bases, 8 bases remained unmatched. The CDR3 coding sequence is TGTGCCAGCAGTTCCAGCGGGGGGGGCCAAAATGAGCAGTTCTTC. Amino acids: CASSSSGGGQNEQFF.

In its sample, this clonotype was seen many times. This sequence joins TRBV4-1 and TRBJ2-1; D is possibly TRBD2 (6 bases). Trimming removed 7 bases at V and 1 base at J, with 11 bases between. Germline V lookup: CDR1 MGHRA, CDR2 YSYEKL. The length of the CDR3 is 14 residues. The CDR3 nucleotides are TGCGCCAGCACCATCAGCGGGTCCTACAATGAGCAGTTCTTC. Translated, it gives CASTISGSYNEQFF.

The rearrangement links TRBV9 to TRBJ2-2; D is undetermined. Germline V gene sequence: CDR1 SGDLS, CDR2 YYNGEE. Trimming left V 6 bases short and J 1 base short, with 10 bases between. The CDR3 is 14 amino acids. Here the CDR3 reads CASKDPRNTGELFF. The CDR3 DNA follows: TGTGCCAGCAAGGATCCCCGGAACACCGGGGAGCTGTTTTTT.

The rearrangement uses TRBV5-4 and TRBJ1-4; D unclear. The ends were cut back, 2 bases at V and 6 bases at J, with 8 bases in the middle. The CDR3 length is 13 residues. Germline V gene sequence: CDR1 SGHNT, CDR2 YYREEE (reference sequence). This chain's CDR3 is CASSFSGDEKLFF. The CDR3 nucleotides read TGTGCCAGCAGCTTTAGTGGGGATGAAAAACTGTTTTTT.

The rearrangement links TRBV29-1 to TRBJ2-3; 11 bases match TRBD2. The V gene's germline CDR1 is SQVTM and CDR2 ANQGSEA. The CDR3 length is 21 residues. V gave up 1 base and J gave up 0 bases; unmatched junction bases: 18. The DNA for the CDR3 is TGCAGCGTTGAAGGGACAGGGAGGAGTCTAGCGGGAGGCTCTAGCACAGATACGCAGTATTTT. This translates into CSVEGTGRSLAGGSSTDTQYF.

To note about this clonotype: One end of the junction does not line up with germline, which may come from a read error. The CDR3 region has the DNA TGTGCCGGCAGACATCGGACCGGGACAGAACGCTCCTACGAGCAGTACTTC. Protein: CAGRHRTGTERSYEQYF. The genes are TRBV27 and TRBJ2-7; 7 nucleotides line up with TRBD1. This CDR3 has 17 amino acids. Germline CDR1 reads MNHEY; CDR2 reads SMNVEV (reference sequence).

This sequence joins TRBV27 and TRBJ2-3, with D perhaps matching TRBD1 or TRBD2 (7 bases each). This CDR3 is built from 16 residues. V lost 5 bases and J lost 3, with 18 bases in between. Germline values: CDR1 MNHEY, CDR2 SMNVEV (reference sequence). In nucleotides, the CDR3 is TGTGCCAGCAGTATCCAGGGGGGGCTGAGAACAGATACGCAGTATTTT. Encoded protein: CASSIQGGLRTDTQYF.

Points on this clonotype: An end of the junction does not agree with germline; a read error may underlie this. The V gene is TRBV7-9, the J gene TRBJ2-1, with TRBD1 identical over 9 bases. The CDR3 has 16 amino acids. Per germline, CDR1 SEHNR and CDR2 FQNEAQ (reference sequence). CDR3 DNA sequence: TGTACCAGCAGCGCAAGAGGGGGGACAGGGTACAATGAGCAGTTCTTC. This encodes CTSSARGGTGYNEQFF.

This clonotype has a handful of counts. The rearrangement uses TRBV12-3 or TRBV12-4 and TRBJ2-2; 11 bases fit TRBD1. This CDR3 spans 15 amino acids. Germline trimming cut 6 bases from V and 7 bases from J; bases unmatched to any gene: 7. The DNA for the CDR3 is TGTGCCAGCAGCAAGGACAGGGGGCGAGGCGGGGAGCTGTTTTTT. Translation: CASSKDRGRGGELFF.

This clonotype was seen a handful of times. CDR3 sequence: CASTSGTSGYEQYF. DNA of the CDR3: TGTGCCAGCACCTCCGGGACTAGCGGTTACGAGCAGTACTTC. The gene calls are TRBV6-1 and TRBJ2-7; 11 bases align to TRBD2. The trim removed 7 bases at V and 4 bases at J, leaving 6 bases unmatched. This CDR3 contains 14 residues. Germline loops: CDR1 MNHNS, CDR2 SASEGT.

This clonotype was counted between two and nine times. The chain is built from TRBV4-1 and TRBJ2-3; D is possibly TRBD2 (7 bases). V was cut by 2 bases and J by 5 bases, with 20 bases left in between. CDR3 size: 17 residues. CDR1 MGHRA and CDR2 YSYEKL come from the germline V gene. The CDR3 sequence: CASSQRIGRGTGDTQYF. Here the CDR3 DNA reads TGCGCCAGCAGCCAACGAATAGGGAGGGGGACCGGAGATACGCAGTATTTT.

The rearrangement joins TRBV28 to TRBJ2-3; the D is unclear. The CDR3 consists of 12 residues. Between the trimmed V and J ends, which lost 4 bases and 10 bases, there was a span of 12 bases. In germline, CDR1 is MDHEN, CDR2 SYDVKM. The CDR3 is CASSSPPAPQYF. The CDR3 DNA sequence: TGTGCCAGCAGTTCCCCTCCAGCTCCGCAGTATTTT. The complete variable domain, with remaining parts taken from reference TRBV28 and TRBJ2-3, reads DVKVTQSSRYLVKRTGEKVFLECVQDMDHENMFWYRQDPGLGLRLIYFSYDVKMKEKGDIPEGYSVSREKKERFSLILESASTNQTSMYLCASSSPPAPQYFGPGTRLTVL.

At least ten counts were recorded for this clonotype. This sequence joins TRBV20-1 and TRBJ2-7; 12 bases map to TRBD2. Germline CDR1 and CDR2: DFQATT and SNEGSKA (reference sequence). With 5 bases clipped from V and 9 bases from J, the junction kept 8 bases outside the gene matches. The CDR3 totals 13 residues. CDR3 in DNA: TGCAGTGCTCTAGCGGGAGGGCCCGATGGGCAGTACTTC. Translated, it gives CSALAGGPDGQYF.

This clonotype was found many times. This chain uses TRBV6-1 with TRBJ2-1; D call uncertain. Trimming took 5 bases from V and 8 from J, leaving 10 bases between them. This CDR3 has 12 amino acids. In germline, CDR1 is MNHNS, CDR2 SASEGT. The CDR3 sequence is CASSLSGDEQFF. Here the CDR3 DNA reads TGTGCCAGCAGTTTATCAGGAGATGAGCAGTTCTTC.